These 23 T cell receptor beta chains were sequenced from one sample in a study of CD8+ T cells in alopecia areata. Reverse transcribed after extraction, RNA yielded cDNA as the sequencing template. Clones were sequenced by immunoSEQ multiplex PCR, and TCRdb holds only the in-frame ones, with some missing. The sample has 150,000 to 250,000 clones; roughly 60% are singletons. Treatment specified: oral pan-JAK inhibitor, 5-10 mg twice daily. The specimen comprised CD4+ T cells sorted from blood, sampled at week 24, from a patient treated with tofacitinib. Receptor source: a human donor with alopecia areata.

The chain is built from TRBV9 and TRBJ2-5, with TRBD2 as a possible D gene (5 bases). Looked up from germline, CDR1 is SGDLS and CDR2 is YYNGEE. The CDR3 covers 15 residues. V lost 0 bases and J lost 1, with 10 bases in between. DNA for the CDR3: TGTGCCAGCAGCGTAGTGGGAGAGTCCCAAGAGACCCAGTACTTC. This sequence encodes CASSVVGESQETQYF.

This chain connects TRBV5-1 to TRBJ1-1; D remains unclear. The germline V and J ends were trimmed by 7 bases and 1 base, with 14 bases remaining between them. CDR1 is SGHRS, CDR2 YFSETQ, per germline. This CDR3 region has 14 residues. CDR3 loop: CASSLRATNTEAFF. CDR3 sequence (DNA): TGCGCCAGCTCGTTGAGGGCGACGAACACTGAAGCTTTCTTT.

V usage is TRBV5-4 and J usage is TRBJ2-4; D ambiguous. Germline V lookup: CDR1 SGHNT, CDR2 YYREEE (reference sequence). The CDR3 consists of 14 residues. V dropped 5 bases and J dropped 5 bases, with 14 bases sitting between them. CDR3 sequence reads: CASSLPTIENIQYF. Here the CDR3 DNA reads TGTGCCAGCAGTTTGCCGACAATCGAAAACATTCAGTACTTC.

The chain uses TRBV29-1 and TRBJ1-1; 7 bases map to TRBD1. The CDR3 loop spans 15 amino acids. CDR1 is SQVTM, CDR2 ANQGSEA, per germline. With 7 bases clipped from V and 4 bases from J, the junction kept 15 bases outside the gene matches. CDR3 sequence: CSARGQGGSGTEAFF. Written as DNA, the CDR3 is TGCAGCGCACGGGGACAAGGGGGCAGTGGCACTGAAGCTTTCTTT.

The chain uses TRBV6-6 and TRBJ2-6, with TRBD2 identical over 8 bases. J lost 0 bases, V lost 5 bases, and 3 bases had no gene match. This CDR3 has 16 residues. The V gene's germline CDR1 is MNHNY and CDR2 SVGAGI (reference sequence). CDR3 in DNA: TGTGCCAGCAGTCGGGGGGGCATCTCTGGGGCCAACGTCCTGACTTTC. Translated, it gives CASSRGGISGANVLTF.

This clone was recorded once. The chain has TRBV30 and TRBJ1-2; the match to TRBD1 covers 9 bases. Germline CDR1 GTSNPN, CDR2 SVGIG (reference sequence). With 2 bases clipped from V and 2 bases from J, the junction kept 9 bases outside the gene matches. The CDR3 covers 16 residues. CDR3 sequence (DNA): TGTGCCTGGAGTCTTCCACCGGGGACAGGGAACTATGGCTACACCTTC. Translated, it gives CAWSLPPGTGNYGYTF.

This chain joins TRBV29-1 and TRBJ2-1; a possible D gene is TRBD2 (5 bases). The CDR3 runs 14 residues. Germline-derived CDR1 and CDR2 are SQVTM and ANQGSEA. Trimming cost V 6 bases and J 0 bases, with 12 bases left between them. The CDR3 region has the DNA TGCAGCGTACGGGAAACTAGCTCCTACAATGAGCAGTTCTTC. This sequence encodes CSVRETSSYNEQFF.

The chain couples TRBV27 to TRBJ2-7; D might be TRBD2 (6 bases). Trimming removed 6 bases at V and 0 bases at J, with 9 bases between. The CDR3 is 13 amino acids. Germline V CDR1 and CDR2: MNHEY, SMNVEV (reference sequence). CDR3 sequence (DNA): TGTGCCAGCAGGGGGGGAGGCTCCTACGAGCAGTACTTC. It yields the protein CASRGGGSYEQYF.

The chain couples TRBV7-6 to TRBJ2-2, with D perhaps matching TRBD2 (5 bases). There are 16 residues in the CDR3. The germline V gene has CDR1 SGHVS and CDR2 FNYEAQ. Trimming removed 3 bases at V and 0 bases at J, with 11 bases between. CDR3 DNA sequence: TGTGCCAGCAGCTTCGGAACCGGGACGAACACCGGGGAGCTGTTTTTT. The encoded protein is CASSFGTGTNTGELFF.

The table lists this clone with a count of one. The chain is built from TRBV29-1 and TRBJ1-1, with TRBD1 identical over 8 bases. The V gene's germline CDR1 is SQVTM and CDR2 ANQGSEA. J lost 5 bases, V lost 1 base, and 3 bases had no gene match. The CDR3 has 13 residues. The CDR3 sequence: CSVEVTGGTEAFF. The CDR3 DNA is TGCAGCGTTGAAGTCACAGGGGGTACTGAAGCTTTCTTT.

As for this clone: The germline gene is not matched at one end of the junction; a read error may be the cause. The J gene is TRBJ2-6, the V gene TRBV7-2; D remains unclear. Per the germline V gene, CDR1 is SGHTA and CDR2 is FQGNSA. The CDR3 is 16 residues long. CDR3 nucleotide sequence: TGCGCCAGCAGCCAAGATCCGTCCGCTGGGGCCAACGTCCTGACTTTC. Its protein product is CASSQDPSAGANVLTF.

The chain combines TRBV5-6 with TRBJ1-2, with 8 bases fitting TRBD1. Germline assignment: CDR1 SGHDT and CDR2 YYEEEE. V lost 0 bases, J lost 8 bases, and 18 bases stayed unmatched. The CDR3 contains 18 residues. Written as DNA, the CDR3 is TGTGCCAGCAGCTTGGTAGAGACAGGGGTAGTAATCCCCGGGGGCTACACCTTC. This sequence encodes CASSLVETGVVIPGGYTF. Based on the CDR3 plus reference TRBV5-6 and TRBJ1-2, the full variable domain is DAGVTQSPTHLIKTRGQQVTLRCSPKSGHDTVSWYQQALGQGPQFIFQYYEEEERQRGNFPDRFSGHQFPNYSSELNVNALLLGDSALYLCASSLVETGVVIPGGYTFGSGTRLTVV.

This clone has more than one count but fewer than ten. This chain uses TRBV7-6 with TRBJ2-7, with D tentatively TRBD1 (6 bases). Trimming left V 5 bases short and J 6 bases short, with 14 bases between. The CDR3 is 13 residues long. The germline V gene encodes CDR1 SGHVS and CDR2 FNYEAQ. CDR3 coding DNA: TGTGCCAGCAGCCCGGACAGAGGTCGCGAGCAGTACTTC. This encodes CASSPDRGREQYF.

Concerning this clone: One junction end does not reproduce the germline sequence, and a read error may be involved. The chain couples TRBV5-4 to TRBJ2-7, with D perhaps matching TRBD1 or TRBD2 (5 bases each). This CDR3 region has 14 residues. Germline loops: CDR1 SGHNT, CDR2 YYREEE (reference sequence). The CDR3 DNA reads TGCGCCAGCAGCCAAATGGGGATGGGGGACGAGCAGTACTTC. Encoded protein: CASSQMGMGDEQYF.

This chain joins TRBV9 and TRBJ2-3; 13 positions match TRBD2. From germline, CDR1 is SGDLS and CDR2 YYNGEE. Trimming at V came to 4 bases and at J to 0 bases, leaving 14 bases not matched to a gene. CDR3 size: 20 residues. DNA for the CDR3: TGTGCCAGCAGCTTGGGGGGGACTAGCGGGATCATGTCTAGCACAGATACGCAGTATTTT. Protein sequence: CASSLGGTSGIMSSTDTQYF.

The chain is built from TRBV10-3 and TRBJ2-7, with D perhaps TRBD1 (6 bases). With 2 bases removed from V and 5 bases from J, the gap between germline ends came to 16 bases. CDR1 and CDR2 (germline): ENHRY, SYGVKD. The CDR3 spans 15 residues. In DNA, the CDR3 is TGTGCCATCAGTGAGAAGAGGGGGATGGTGGACGAGCAGTACTTC. Protein: CAISEKRGMVDEQYF.

This clone showed up just once. The gene calls are TRBV7-2 and TRBJ2-2; TRBD2 matches 7 bases. The CDR3 consists of 16 residues. Losses at the gene ends were 2 bases for V and 1 base for J; bases not matched to a gene: 4. From germline, CDR1 is SGHTA and CDR2 FQGNSA. The CDR3 bases are TGTGCCAGCAGCTTACAGCGGGGAGGGAACACCGGGGAGCTGTTTTTT. Translated: CASSLQRGGNTGELFF.

The gene calls are TRBV12-5 and TRBJ1-1; possible D gene TRBD1, 6 bases. Trimming took 4 bases from V and 0 from J, leaving 12 bases between them. The CDR3 totals 15 residues. The germline CDR1 and CDR2 sequences are LGHNT and FRNRAP. CDR3 nucleotides: TGTGCTAGTGGTTGGGGGCGACCGATGAACACTGAAGCTTTCTTT. Amino acid sequence: CASGWGRPMNTEAFF.

The J gene is TRBJ1-1, the V gene TRBV4-3, with TRBD1 as a possible D gene (6 bases). V was trimmed by 0 bases and J by 8 bases, leaving 10 bases between them. Germline assignment: CDR1 LGHNA and CDR2 YSLEER. This CDR3 is 13 amino acids long. In DNA form, the CDR3 reads TGCGCCAGCAGCCAAGATAGTCAGGGGGAAGCTTTCTTT. It translates to CASSQDSQGEAFF.

The chain couples TRBV18 to TRBJ2-7; D tentatively reads TRBD1 or TRBD2 (5 bases each). Trimming shortened V by 3 bases and J by 0 bases, and 12 bases separated the two germline ends. Looked up from germline, CDR1 is KGHSH and CDR2 is LQKENI. This CDR3 spans 15 amino acids. For the CDR3, the DNA is TGTGCCAGCTCACCGAGAGGGACCGACTCCTACGAGCAGTACTTC. As protein: CASSPRGTDSYEQYF. The variable domain in full, with the rest retrieved from reference TRBV18 and TRBJ2-7, is NAGVMQNPRHLVRRRGQEARLRCSPMKGHSHVYWYRQLPEEGLKFMVYLQKENIIDESGMPKERFSAEFPKEGPSILRIQQVVRGDSAAYFCASSPRGTDSYEQYFGPGTRLTVT.

This chain uses TRBV30 with TRBJ1-3; D remains unclear. The CDR3 contains 15 residues. The V end lost 3 bases, the J end lost 0 bases, and 12 bases lay between the germline ends. Germline CDR1 reads GTSNPN; CDR2 reads SVGIG (reference sequence). The CDR3 DNA is TGTGCCTGGAGCGCTTCCACATCCTCTGGAAACACCATATATTTT. Protein product: CAWSASTSSGNTIYF.

This chain joins TRBV19 and TRBJ1-2; D perhaps matches TRBD1 (5 bases). This CDR3 contains 15 residues. Germline V lookup: CDR1 LNHDA, CDR2 SQIVND (reference sequence). V was pared by 6 bases and J by 4 bases, with 18 bases between. This CDR3 is CASRASGDSVYGYTF. The CDR3 DNA follows: TGTGCCAGTAGGGCGTCGGGCGACAGCGTCTATGGCTACACCTTC.

This clone was recorded only once. CDR3 residues: CASSFGTGDSYEQYF. The CDR3 coding sequence is TGCGCCAGCAGCTTCGGGACAGGGGACTCCTACGAGCAGTACTTC. The chain has TRBV5-1 and TRBJ2-7; 10 nucleotides line up with TRBD1. The V gene end was trimmed by 2 bases and the J gene end by 0 bases; junction bases not matched to a gene: 2. Germline V gives CDR1 SGHRS, CDR2 YFSETQ. This CDR3 has 15 residues. Supplemented by reference TRBV5-1 and TRBJ2-7, the full variable domain reads KAGVTQTPRYLIKTRGQQVTLSCSPISGHRSVSWYQQTPGQGLQFLFEYFSETQRNKGNFPGRFSGRQFSNSRSEMNVSTLELGDSALYLCASSFGTGDSYEQYFGPGTRLTVT.